A selection of T cell receptor beta chains follows, all from one sample in a study of shared clonotypes between healthy human individuals. Assay: immunoSEQ multiplex PCR; the TCRdb copy retains only in-frame clones and omits some. The data contain around 1 million clones, more than 75% of them singletons. Specimen: memory CD4+ T cells sorted from blood. The receptor source for this set is a man younger than 30 in good health. CDR3s include the opening cysteine and the closing phenylalanine or tryptophan. Fields, in order: D gene, V gene, clone size, J gene, CDR3 DNA, CDR3 protein. The D gene is left open where the match is weak. Size tells how often a clone was seen (once, few, many) or the class of an expanded clone, and some rows leave it out.

>.|TRBV27|.|TRBJ2-7
TGTGCCAGCAGTTTAGATCCGAGGGGTATCTACGAGCAGTACTTC
CASSLDPRGIYEQYF
>.|TRBV30|.|TRBJ1-4
TGTGCCTGGAGTGAGGAGGAAAAACTGTTTTTT
CAWSEEEKLFF
>TRBD1|TRBV19|.|TRBJ1-1
TGTGCCAGTAGACCCGGGACAGGGGGAATGAACACTGAAGCTTTCTTT
CASRPGTGGMNTEAFF
>.|TRBV6-5|.|TRBJ1-3
TGTGCCAGCAGCCCACAGGGAAGCTCTGGAAACACCATATATTTT
CASSPQGSSGNTIYF
>.|TRBV30|once|TRBJ1-6
TGTGCCTGTTCCGGGACAAGGTATAATTCACCCCTCCACTTT
CACSGTRYNSPLHF
>.|TRBV11-2|.|TRBJ1-2
TGTGCCAGCAGCTTAAGGGCCCTCTATGGCTACACCTTC
CASSLRALYGYTF
>TRBD2|TRBV28|.|TRBJ2-3
TGTGCCAGCAGCAGCCCACTAGCGGTCACAGATACGCAGTATTTT
CASSSPLAVTDTQYF
>.|TRBV6-6|few|TRBJ2-7
TGTGCCAGCAGTACAGGGTACGAGCAGTACTTC
CASSTGYEQYF
>.|TRBV7-2|.|TRBJ1-1
TGTGCCAGCAGATGGCAGCCGAACACTGAAGCTTTCTTT
CASRWQPNTEAFF
>.|TRBV27|.|TRBJ1-5
TGTGCCAGCAGGATACTTGATGGTCCCCAGCATTTT
CASRILDGPQHF
>.|TRBV19|.|TRBJ2-2
TGTGCCAGTAGTAGCTACAGGGACACCGGGGAGCTGTTTTTT
CASSSYRDTGELFF
>TRBD2|TRBV5-4|.|TRBJ2-2
TGTGCCAGCAGCTTTTTCCTAGCGGGAACCGGGGAGCTGTTTTTT
CASSFFLAGTGELFF
>.|TRBV14|.|TRBJ2-5
TGTGCCAGCAGCCAAGAACAGGGTCTAGGAGAGACCCAGTACTTC
CASSQEQGLGETQYF
>.|TRBV5-1|.|TRBJ1-1
TGCGCCAGCAGCTTACAGGGTGGTAGGGACACTGAAGCTTTCTTT
CASSLQGGRDTEAFF
>.|TRBV5-1|once|TRBJ2-4
TGCGCCAGCAGCTTGGGTCGCGGGGAGGACATTCAGTACTTC
CASSLGRGEDIQYF
>.|TRBV7-9|many|TRBJ1-1
TGTGCCAGCCTTGCCTCGAATAAGGGCACTGAAGCTTTCTTT
CASLASNKGTEAFF
>.|TRBV27|.|TRBJ2-2
TGTGCCAGCAGCCCCAAGCCCGCAGGGGTAAATTCAGCCGGGGAGCTGTTTTTT
CASSPKPAGVNSAGELFF
>.|TRBV5-6|.|TRBJ2-7
TGTGCCAGCAGCTTTAAAATAGGACAGTCCTACGAGCAGTACTTC
CASSFKIGQSYEQYF
>TRBD2|TRBV5-5|.|TRBJ2-7
TGTGCCAGCAGCCCCAAGGTGGGACTAGCGGTTTGGGAGCAGTACTTC
CASSPKVGLAVWEQYF
>.|TRBV6-5|.|TRBJ1-5
TGTGCCAGCGCACCAACCGAGGATCAGCCCCAGCATTTT
CASAPTEDQPQHF
>.|TRBV7-7|.|TRBJ2-5
TGTGCTAGCAGCCGACTGACCCAAGAGACCCAGTACTTC
CASSRLTQETQYF
>.|TRBV6-1|.|TRBJ2-3
TGTGCCAGCAGCGCGACTCGAGATACGCAGTATTTT
CASSATRDTQYF